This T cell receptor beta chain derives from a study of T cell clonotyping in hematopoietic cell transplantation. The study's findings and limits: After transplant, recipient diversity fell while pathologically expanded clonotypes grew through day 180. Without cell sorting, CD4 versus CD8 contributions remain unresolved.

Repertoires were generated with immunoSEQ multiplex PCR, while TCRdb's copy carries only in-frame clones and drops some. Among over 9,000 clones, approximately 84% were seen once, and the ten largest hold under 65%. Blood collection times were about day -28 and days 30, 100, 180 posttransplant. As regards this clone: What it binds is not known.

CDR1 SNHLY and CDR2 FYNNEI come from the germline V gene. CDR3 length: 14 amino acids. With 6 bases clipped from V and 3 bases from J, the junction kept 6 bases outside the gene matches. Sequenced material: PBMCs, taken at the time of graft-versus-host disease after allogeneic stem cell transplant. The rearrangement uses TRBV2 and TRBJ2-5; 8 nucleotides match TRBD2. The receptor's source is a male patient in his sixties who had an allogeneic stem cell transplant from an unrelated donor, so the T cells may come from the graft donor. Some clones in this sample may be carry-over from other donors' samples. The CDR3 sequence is CASSPGLVKETQYF. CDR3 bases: TGTGCCAGCAGCCCGGGACTAGTCAAAGAGACCCAGTACTTC.